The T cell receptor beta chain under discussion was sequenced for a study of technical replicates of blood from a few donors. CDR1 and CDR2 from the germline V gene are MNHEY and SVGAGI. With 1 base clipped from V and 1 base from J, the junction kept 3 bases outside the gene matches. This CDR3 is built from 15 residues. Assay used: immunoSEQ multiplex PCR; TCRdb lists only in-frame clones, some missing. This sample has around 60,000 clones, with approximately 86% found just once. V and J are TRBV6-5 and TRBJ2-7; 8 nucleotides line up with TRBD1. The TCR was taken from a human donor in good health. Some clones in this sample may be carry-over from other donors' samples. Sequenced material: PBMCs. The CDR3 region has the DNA TGTGCCAGCAGTTACTACCGGGACAGGTCCTACGAGCAGTACTTC. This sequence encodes CASSYYRDRSYEQYF.